This record looks at one TCR beta chain sequence and its context. Its target is not known. In germline, CDR1 is DFQATT, CDR2 SNEGSKA (reference sequence). V was cut by 3 bases and J by 4 bases, with 19 bases left in between. The CDR3 is made up of 15 amino acids. This sample was taken from a study of blood T cells in healthy people across ages. Regarding the study as a whole: Possibly, changes in expanded clonotypes were confounded because donor CMV status was unknown. The authors considered diversity estimates from one million T cells to be underestimates. The fall in TCR beta diversity per million T cells was roughly linear with age.

A second PCR of roughly 7 to 11 cycles used a sample-barcoded 5' primer and a J-beta primer mix. Samples each returned at least 2.5 million CDR3-containing paired-end reads. TCRdb passed the 5' RACE reads through MiXCR, listing each CDR3 protein once. The sample includes about a million distinct CDR3 sequences, around 49% of them seen just once. Sequencing used blood. The chain employs TRBV20-1 and TRBJ2-7; tentative D call: TRBD2 (6 bases). The receptor was isolated from a man younger than 40 in good health. The CDR3 spells CSARPGLRTPYEQYF. The DNA of the CDR3 is TGCAGTGCTAGGCCGGGACTCAGGACGCCATACGAGCAGTACTTC.